These 10 T cell receptor beta chains originate from one sample sequenced in a study of CD8 T cells in ankylosing spondylitis. The antigens for these receptors are not known. Study findings and constraints: One TCR beta motif, made up of roughly eight highly homologous variants, appeared characteristic of ankylosing spondylitis blood.

One entry per CDR3 protein, called by TCRdb with MiXCR from the 5' RACE reads. The sample lists roughly 370,000 distinct CDR3 sequences; about a fifth were seen once. Sequenced sample: blood, either unsorted or a sorted T cell fraction (not recorded which). Receptor source: a male donor with ankylosing spondylitis.

This sequence joins TRBV20-1 and TRBJ2-7; possibly TRBD1 for D (6 bases). Trimming left V 5 bases short and J 0 bases short, with 11 bases between. CDR3 size: 13 residues. The germline gives CDR1 DFQATT, CDR2 SNEGSKA (reference sequence). The CDR3 reads CSADRDNSYEQYF. The CDR3 DNA reads TGCAGTGCTGACCGGGACAACTCCTACGAGCAGTACTTC.

The V gene is TRBV28, the J gene TRBJ2-3, with D possibly being TRBD1 (5 bases). The V gene lost 3 bases and the J gene lost 13 bases, with 11 bases spanning the gap. The CDR3 totals 11 residues. Germline values: CDR1 MDHEN, CDR2 SYDVKM. The CDR3 is CASSLTADKYF. CDR3 in DNA: TGTGCCAGCAGTTTGACGGCGGACAAGTATTTT.

This clonotype showed up just a few times. The rearrangement joins TRBV20-1 to TRBJ2-5, with D possibly TRBD2 on 7 matching bases. Per the germline V gene, CDR1 is DFQATT and CDR2 is SNEGSKA (reference sequence). The CDR3 loop spans 13 amino acids. The V and J ends lost 6 bases and 4 bases respectively, with 15 bases between them. This CDR3 is CSAPRGAGETQYF. The DNA of the CDR3 is TGCAGTGCGCCACGGGGGGCTGGAGAGACCCAGTACTTC.

The chain has TRBV7-2 and TRBJ2-1, with D unresolved. Germline CDR1 is SGHTA and CDR2 is FQGNSA. The V end lost 5 bases, the J end lost 8 bases, and 10 bases lay between the germline ends. The CDR3 runs to 12 residues. CDR3: CASSDDRHEQFF. CDR3 nucleotides: TGTGCCAGCAGCGACGACCGACATGAGCAGTTCTTC.

The chain carries TRBV10-3 and TRBJ2-3; D is ambiguous. The CDR3 length is 12 residues. CDR1 and CDR2 from the germline V gene are ENHRY and SYGVKD. Trimming stripped 10 bases from V and 2 bases from J, with 10 bases between. CDR3 amino acids: CATTNLTDTQYF. CDR3 nucleotides: TGTGCCACGACGAACCTCACAGATACGCAGTATTTT.

The gene calls are TRBV18 and TRBJ2-5; no firm D call. From germline, CDR1 is KGHSH and CDR2 LQKENI. With 3 bases removed from V and 1 base from J, the gap between germline ends came to 9 bases. This CDR3 has 14 amino acids. The CDR3 loop reads CASSPQPGQETQYF. CDR3 in DNA: TGTGCCAGCTCACCCCAGCCAGGCCAAGAGACCCAGTACTTC.

The chain is built from TRBV2 and TRBJ2-6; the D gene is possibly TRBD1 (6 bases). The CDR3 spans 16 residues. Looked up from germline, CDR1 is SNHLY and CDR2 is FYNNEI. Trimming removed 8 bases from V and 0 bases from J, with 14 bases in between. The CDR3 sequence: CASRAGTSSGANVLTF. The CDR3 DNA follows: TGTGCCAGCCGTGCAGGGACAAGCTCTGGGGCCAACGTCCTGACTTTC.

This clonotype has a handful of counts. This rearrangement joins TRBV2 to TRBJ2-7, with a possible D match to TRBD2 (5 bases). This CDR3 spans 12 amino acids. With 8 bases removed from V and 2 bases from J, the gap between germline ends came to 10 bases. Germline CDR1 and CDR2: SNHLY and FYNNEI. Here the CDR3 reads CASARGPYEQYF. The CDR3 DNA reads as TGTGCCAGCGCTCGGGGTCCCTACGAGCAGTACTTC.

This chain links TRBV20-1 with TRBJ2-1; D unclear. The CDR3 spans 15 residues. Germline lookup yields CDR1 DFQATT and CDR2 SNEGSKA (reference sequence). V lost 6 bases, J lost 2 bases, and 17 bases lay in between. CDR3 in DNA: TGCAGTGCAAGCTCGGCTGAACTGGCCTACAATGAGCAGTTCTTC. This encodes CSASSAELAYNEQFF.

The chain links TRBV5-1 to TRBJ1-2; D not certain. The CDR3 contains 15 residues. CDR1 is SGHRS and CDR2 is YFSETQ in the germline V gene. Deletions cut 0 bases from V and 5 bases from J, with 14 bases between. The CDR3 DNA sequence: TGCGCCAGCAGCTTGGCAGAGGCGGGCGCATATGGCTACACCTTC. It yields the protein CASSLAEAGAYGYTF.